These T cell receptor beta chains were read from a single sample in a study of T-cell memory formation after mild COVID-19. Using its own MiXCR run on the 5' RACE reads, TCRdb lists one record per CDR3 protein. The repertoire consists of 150,000 to 200,000 distinct CDR3 sequences, with around 10% occurring once and the leading ten covering 3% to 4%. The material sequenced was PBMCs or a T cell subset sorted from them (not recorded which). Source of these receptors: a man between 18 and 35 years old who had mild COVID-19 (a few samples of this study predate the infection). Cell type and time point are not known. CDR3s include the opening cysteine and the closing phenylalanine or tryptophan. A D gene is named only where the DNA matches it firmly. Clone size appears in some rows only: once, few, many, or a class for an expanded clone.

TRBV5-4,NA,TRBJ1-2,14,few,CASSLAQGNRGYTF,TGTGCCAGCAGCTTGGCACAGGGTAATCGCGGCTACACCTTC
TRBV7-8,TRBD1,TRBJ2-3,12,many,CASSVRGNTQYF,TGTGCCAGCAGCGTCAGGGGGAATACGCAGTATTTT
TRBV20-1,NA,TRBJ1-6,13,NA,CSARGRVDSPLHF,TGCAGTGCTAGGGGTAGGGTAGATTCACCCCTCCACTTT
TRBV11-2,TRBD1,TRBJ2-1,12,NA,CASSYDRVEQFF,TGTGCCAGCAGCTACGACAGGGTAGAGCAGTTCTTC
TRBV7-2,TRBD2,TRBJ2-5,14,many,CASSLVGGGETQYF,TGTGCCAGCAGCTTAGTCGGCGGGGGAGAGACCCAGTACTTC
TRBV6-5,TRBD2,TRBJ2-3,18,NA,CASSELGASSGGRDTQYF,TGTGCCAGCAGTGAACTCGGGGCTAGCAGCGGGGGCCGGGATACGCAGTATTTT
TRBV12-3/TRBV12-4,TRBD1,TRBJ1-6,16,NA,CASSVRGRLLNSPLHF,TGTGCCAGCAGCGTGAGGGGGCGCTTGTTGAATTCACCCCTCCACTTT
TRBV5-1,NA,TRBJ1-6,15,NA,CASSTAGRDNSPLHF,TGCGCCAGCAGCACTGCGGGACGGGATAATTCACCCCTCCACTTT
TRBV12-5,NA,TRBJ2-3,13,NA,CASGDPSTDTQYF,TGTGCCTCAGGGGACCCTAGCACAGATACGCAGTATTTT
TRBV7-2,TRBD1,TRBJ1-5,15,many,CASSFSTTGVQPQHF,TGTGCCAGCAGCTTCTCGACAACAGGGGTTCAGCCCCAGCATTTT
TRBV20-1,TRBD1,TRBJ1-2,14,few,CSAARDRGFYGYTF,TGCAGTGCCGCGAGGGACAGGGGGTTCTATGGCTACACCTTC
TRBV2,NA,TRBJ2-3,13,NA,CASKPTSTDTQYF,TGTGCCAGCAAACCAACTAGCACAGATACGCAGTATTTT
TRBV4-1,NA,TRBJ1-5,17,NA,CASSQGSRLLGNQPQHF,TGCGCCAGCAGCCAAGGTTCGCGACTTTTGGGCAATCAGCCCCAGCATTTT
TRBV7-9,NA,TRBJ2-5,15,NA,CASSLAGQDRETQYF,TGTGCCAGCAGCTTAGCGGGGCAGGACCGGGAGACCCAGTACTTC
TRBV7-9,NA,TRBJ1-5,13,NA,CASSLNGGQPQHF,TGTGCCAGCAGCTTAAATGGTGGTCAGCCCCAGCATTTT
TRBV4-1,TRBD2,TRBJ2-4,18,many,CASSPGLAGGLAKNIQYF,TGCGCCAGCAGCCCGGGACTAGCGGGGGGCCTAGCCAAAAACATTCAGTACTTC
TRBV29-1,NA,TRBJ1-1,13,NA,CSGAQTISTEAFF,TGCAGCGGGGCCCAGACGATCTCAACTGAAGCTTTCTTT
TRBV5-6,TRBD1,TRBJ2-3,16,many,CASSLLTGQGTDTQYF,TGTGCCAGCAGCTTGCTGACGGGACAGGGGACAGATACGCAGTATTTT
TRBV4-1,TRBD1,TRBJ2-3,16,NA,CASSHDRGTSTDTQYF,TGCGCCAGCAGCCACGACAGGGGAACTAGCACAGATACGCAGTATTTT
TRBV20-1,TRBD1,TRBJ1-2,14,few,CSAVPGQLNYGYTF,TGCAGTGCTGTACCGGGACAGTTAAACTATGGCTACACCTTC
TRBV10-3,TRBD1,TRBJ1-5,16,few,CAIRPLGTGKYQPQHF,TGTGCCATCAGGCCGCTGGGGACAGGGAAGTATCAGCCCCAGCATTTT
TRBV5-1,TRBD2,TRBJ2-2,16,few,CASSPAGAGVAGELFF,TGCGCCAGCAGCCCAGCGGGGGCCGGCGTAGCCGGGGAGCTGTTTTTT
TRBV5-1,NA,TRBJ2-3,15,NA,CASSPGSTSTDTQYF,TGCGCCAGCAGCCCGGGAAGCACTAGCACAGATACGCAGTATTTT
TRBV14,NA,TRBJ2-3,13,few,CASSQDWADTQYF,TGTGCCAGCAGCCAAGACTGGGCAGATACGCAGTATTTT
TRBV29-1,NA,TRBJ1-2,10,few,CSGGNYGYTF,TGCAGCGGGGGGAACTATGGCTACACCTTC
TRBV7-2,NA,TRBJ1-1,13,few,CASSPAGHREAFF,TGTGCCAGCAGCCCCGCGGGTCACAGGGAAGCTTTCTTT
TRBV21-1,NA,TRBJ1-1,14,NA,CASSPSKGGTEAFF,TGTGCCAGCAGCCCCTCGAAAGGGGGCACTGAAGCTTTCTTT
TRBV6-5,NA,TRBJ1-2,16,few,CASSYSMGGPNYGYTF,TGTGCCAGCAGTTACTCTATGGGGGGACCTAATTATGGCTACACCTTC
TRBV5-1,NA,TRBJ2-2,14,few,CASSSQSSTGELFF,TGCGCCAGCAGCTCCCAATCGAGCACCGGGGAGCTGTTTTTT
TRBV7-3,TRBD2,TRBJ2-1,17,many,CASSSAHLAGGYNEQFF,TGTGCCAGCAGCTCGGCCCATCTAGCGGGGGGGTACAATGAGCAGTTCTTC
TRBV7-9,NA,TRBJ2-3,18,NA,CASSPRGGLDRAVDTQYF,TGTGCCAGCAGCCCTAGGGGGGGCTTGGACAGGGCAGTAGATACGCAGTATTTT
TRBV29-1,NA,TRBJ2-1,12,few,CSVVGAANEQFF,TGCAGCGTAGTGGGGGCAGCAAATGAGCAGTTCTTC
TRBV19,TRBD1,TRBJ2-2,15,few,CASSLTGTGTGELFF,TGTGCCAGTAGTTTGACAGGGACCGGGACCGGGGAGCTGTTTTTT
TRBV4-3,TRBD1,TRBJ1-6,16,few,CASSQEDRGSHSPLHF,TGCGCCAGCAGCCAAGAGGACAGGGGGTCCCATTCACCCCTCCACTTT
TRBV6-5,NA,TRBJ1-5,15,many,CASSYSHLNNQPQHF,TGTGCCAGCAGTTATTCCCATCTGAACAATCAGCCCCAGCATTTT
TRBV6-1,TRBD1,TRBJ2-7,14,NA,CASSRGLPPYEQYF,TGTGCCAGCAGCAGGGGGCTTCCTCCCTACGAGCAGTACTTC